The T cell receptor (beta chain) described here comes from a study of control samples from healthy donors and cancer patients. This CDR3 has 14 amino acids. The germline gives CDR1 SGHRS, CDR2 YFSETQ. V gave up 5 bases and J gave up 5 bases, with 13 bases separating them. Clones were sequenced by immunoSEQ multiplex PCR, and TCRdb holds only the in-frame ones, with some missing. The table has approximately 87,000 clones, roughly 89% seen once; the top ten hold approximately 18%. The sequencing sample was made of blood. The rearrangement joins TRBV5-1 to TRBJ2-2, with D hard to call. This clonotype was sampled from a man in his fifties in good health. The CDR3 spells CASSRDIITGELFF. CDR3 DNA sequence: TGCGCCAGCAGTCGTGATATTATAACCGGGGAGCTGTTTTTT.